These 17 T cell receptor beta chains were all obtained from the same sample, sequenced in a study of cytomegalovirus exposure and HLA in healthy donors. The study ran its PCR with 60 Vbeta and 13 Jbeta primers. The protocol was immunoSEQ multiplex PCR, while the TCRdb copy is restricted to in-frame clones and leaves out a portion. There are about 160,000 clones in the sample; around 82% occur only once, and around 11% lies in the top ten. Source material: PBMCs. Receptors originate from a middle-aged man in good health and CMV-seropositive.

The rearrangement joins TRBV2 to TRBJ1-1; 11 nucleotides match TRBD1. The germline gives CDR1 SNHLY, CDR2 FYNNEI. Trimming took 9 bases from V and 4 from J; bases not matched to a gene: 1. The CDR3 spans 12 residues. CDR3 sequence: CASGTGGTEAFF. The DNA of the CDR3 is TGTGCCAGTGGGACAGGGGGCACTGAAGCTTTCTTT.

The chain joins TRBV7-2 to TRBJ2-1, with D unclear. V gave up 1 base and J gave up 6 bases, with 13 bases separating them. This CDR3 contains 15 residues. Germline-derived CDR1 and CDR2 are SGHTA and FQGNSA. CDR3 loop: CASSLGLYPGNEQFF. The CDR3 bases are TGTGCCAGCAGCTTAGGGCTTTACCCGGGCAATGAGCAGTTCTTC.

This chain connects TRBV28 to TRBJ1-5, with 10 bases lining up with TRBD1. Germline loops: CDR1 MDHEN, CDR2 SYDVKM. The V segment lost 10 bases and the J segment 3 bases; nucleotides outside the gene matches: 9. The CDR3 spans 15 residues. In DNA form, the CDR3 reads TGTGCCATCCTGACAGGGGGCATTTCCAATCAGCCCCAGCATTTT. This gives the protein CAILTGGISNQPQHF.

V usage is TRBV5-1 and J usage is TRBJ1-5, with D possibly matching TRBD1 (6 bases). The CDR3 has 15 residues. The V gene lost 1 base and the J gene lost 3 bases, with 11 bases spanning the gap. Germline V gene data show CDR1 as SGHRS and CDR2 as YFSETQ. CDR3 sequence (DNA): TGCGCCAGCAGCTTGTACGGGGACAACAATCAGCCCCAGCATTTT. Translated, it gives CASSLYGDNNQPQHF.

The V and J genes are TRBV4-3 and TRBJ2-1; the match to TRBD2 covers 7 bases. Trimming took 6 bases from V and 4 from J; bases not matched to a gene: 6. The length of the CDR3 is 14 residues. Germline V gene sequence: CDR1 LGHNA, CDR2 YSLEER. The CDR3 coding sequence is TGCGCCAGCAGGGCTAGCGGAGCATACAATGAGCAGTTCTTC. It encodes CASRASGAYNEQFF.

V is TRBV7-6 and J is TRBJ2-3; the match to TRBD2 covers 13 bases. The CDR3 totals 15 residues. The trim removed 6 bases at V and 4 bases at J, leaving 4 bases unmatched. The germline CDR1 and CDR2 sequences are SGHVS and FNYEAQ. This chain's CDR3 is CASSTSGRDSDTQYF. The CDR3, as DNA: TGTGCCAGCAGTACTAGCGGGAGGGACTCAGATACGCAGTATTTT.

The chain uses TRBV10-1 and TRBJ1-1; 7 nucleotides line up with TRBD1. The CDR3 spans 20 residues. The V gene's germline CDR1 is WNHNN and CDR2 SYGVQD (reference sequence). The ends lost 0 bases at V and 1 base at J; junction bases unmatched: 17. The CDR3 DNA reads TGCGCCAGCAGTGAGTCTGTGTTTGTTTGGCAGGGGGAGGCGAACACTGAAGCTTTCTTT. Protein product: CASSESVFVWQGEANTEAFF.

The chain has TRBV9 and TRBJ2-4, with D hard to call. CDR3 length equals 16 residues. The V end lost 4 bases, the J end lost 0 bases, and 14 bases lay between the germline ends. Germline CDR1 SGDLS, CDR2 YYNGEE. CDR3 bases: TGTGCCAGCAGCCCCAGCGCGTACATAGCCAAAAACATTCAGTACTTC. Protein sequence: CASSPSAYIAKNIQYF.

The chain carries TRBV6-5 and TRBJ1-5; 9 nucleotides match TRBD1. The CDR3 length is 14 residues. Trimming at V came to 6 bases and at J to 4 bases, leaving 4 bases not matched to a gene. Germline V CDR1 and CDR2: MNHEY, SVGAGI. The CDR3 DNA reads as TGTGCCAGCAGCCACGGACAGGGGAATCAGCCCCAGCATTTT. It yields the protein CASSHGQGNQPQHF.

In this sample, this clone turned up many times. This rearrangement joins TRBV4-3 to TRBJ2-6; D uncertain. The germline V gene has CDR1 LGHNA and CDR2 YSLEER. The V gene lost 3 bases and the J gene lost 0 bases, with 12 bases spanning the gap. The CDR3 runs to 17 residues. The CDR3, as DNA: TGCGCCAGCAGCCACAGGCTGGGTAGCTCTGGGGCCAACGTCCTGACTTTC. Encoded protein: CASSHRLGSSGANVLTF.

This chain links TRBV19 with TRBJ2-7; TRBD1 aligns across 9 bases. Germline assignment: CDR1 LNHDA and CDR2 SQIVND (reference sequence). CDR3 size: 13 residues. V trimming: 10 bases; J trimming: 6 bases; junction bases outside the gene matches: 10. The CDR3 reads CATKRTGVSEQYF. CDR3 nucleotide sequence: TGTGCCACCAAAAGGACAGGGGTGAGCGAGCAGTACTTC.

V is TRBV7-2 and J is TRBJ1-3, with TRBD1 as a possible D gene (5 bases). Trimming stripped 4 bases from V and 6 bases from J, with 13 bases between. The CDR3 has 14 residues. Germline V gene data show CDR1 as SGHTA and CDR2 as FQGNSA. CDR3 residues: CASSSGQGVNTIYF. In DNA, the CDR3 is TGTGCCAGCAGCTCCGGGCAGGGTGTAAACACCATATATTTT.

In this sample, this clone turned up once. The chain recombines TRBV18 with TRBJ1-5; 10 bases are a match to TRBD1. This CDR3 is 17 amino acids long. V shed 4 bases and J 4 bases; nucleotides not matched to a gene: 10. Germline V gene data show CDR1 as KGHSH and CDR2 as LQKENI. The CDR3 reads CASSLTGTGEGNQPQHF. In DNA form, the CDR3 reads TGTGCCAGCTCACTGACCGGGACAGGGGAAGGAAATCAGCCCCAGCATTTT.

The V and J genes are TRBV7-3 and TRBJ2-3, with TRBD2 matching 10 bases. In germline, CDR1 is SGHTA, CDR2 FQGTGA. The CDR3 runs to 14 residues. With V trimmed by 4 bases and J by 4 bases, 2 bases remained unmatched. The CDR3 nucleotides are TGTGCCAGCAGCTCCAGCGGGAGGGCAGATACGCAGTATTTT. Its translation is CASSSSGRADTQYF.

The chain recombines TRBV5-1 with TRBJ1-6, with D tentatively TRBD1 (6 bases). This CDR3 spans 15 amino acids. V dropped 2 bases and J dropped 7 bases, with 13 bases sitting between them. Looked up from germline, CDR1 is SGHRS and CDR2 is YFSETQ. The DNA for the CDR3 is TGCGCCAGCAGCTTAAGTTGGACAGCAAATTCACCCCTCCACTTT. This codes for CASSLSWTANSPLHF. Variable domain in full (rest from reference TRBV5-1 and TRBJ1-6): KAGVTQTPRYLIKTRGQQVTLSCSPISGHRSVSWYQQTPGQGLQFLFEYFSETQRNKGNFPGRFSGRQFSNSRSEMNVSTLELGDSALYLCASSLSWTANSPLHFGNGTRLTVT.

In DNA, the CDR3 is TGTGCCAGCAGCCCTATTGTGGGACAGGGTTCGAACACTGAAGCTTTCTTT. Amino acids: CASSPIVGQGSNTEAFF. The V gene is TRBV5-5, the J gene TRBJ1-1, with TRBD1 matching 9 bases. In germline, CDR1 is SGHKS, CDR2 YYEKEE (reference sequence). This CDR3 is built from 17 residues. V shed 4 bases, J shed 1 base, and the junction held 11 bases outside the gene matches.

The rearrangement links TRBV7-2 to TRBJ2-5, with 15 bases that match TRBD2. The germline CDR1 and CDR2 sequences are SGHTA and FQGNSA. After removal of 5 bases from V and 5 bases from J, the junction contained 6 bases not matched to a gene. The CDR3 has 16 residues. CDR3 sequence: CASSGGTSGGYETQYF. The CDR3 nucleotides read TGTGCCAGCAGCGGAGGGACTAGCGGGGGGTATGAGACCCAGTACTTC.